This T cell receptor (beta chain) came from a study of OX40 agonist ivuxolimab in advanced cancers. For the study at large: Ivuxolimab is an agonistic anti-OX40 (CD134) antibody, and patients were treated with it. Study-level results: More expanded clones were seen, on average, in CD8+ T cells than in CD4+. CD4+ and CD8+ blood T cells expanded clonally by week 6 at 0.1 to 3.0 mg/kg.

Blood sampling took place at baseline, cycle 4 day 1, and cycle 7 day 1. The protocol was immunoSEQ multiplex PCR, while the TCRdb copy is restricted to in-frame clones and leaves out a portion. The sample shows about 78,000 clones, about 91% of them seen only once. For this clone: The antigen is undetermined.

The source of this sequence is an adult with an advanced solid tumor such as melanoma, head and neck, liver or kidney cancer. Material: CD4+ or CD8+ T cells sorted from blood, obtained in a trial of the OX40 agonist ivuxolimab.

The CDR3 DNA reads as TGCGCCAGCAGCCCGGACCCGAGCTCCTACAATGAGCAGTTCTTC. Translating it yields CASSPDPSSYNEQFF. The rearrangement links TRBV5-1 to TRBJ2-1; no firm D call. The germline gives CDR1 SGHRS, CDR2 YFSETQ. With 4 bases removed from V and 0 bases from J, the gap between germline ends came to 11 bases. The CDR3 contains 15 residues.